This T cell receptor beta chain appears in the sequencing data of a study of blood T cell repertoires in COVID-19. Study as a whole: Some COVID-19 samples were acute and others convalescent; all came from the United States, Italy and Spain. T cells, B-cell-depleted T cells, or PBMCs supplied cDNA or gDNA.

As originally analysed: Reference gene primers were amplified, and this amplification served to estimate nucleated cell counts. Method: immunoSEQ multiplex PCR; TCRdb's copy keeps in-frame clones and lacks some. From that table come the V and J calls and clone size; the DNA was used to work out D and trimming. Among fewer than 150,000 clones listed, around nine tenths were seen once. The receptor was isolated from a human donor in a cohort sampled during active COVID-19. Specimen: peripheral blood.

The CDR3 spells CSASSSGSRQNYGYTF. DNA of the CDR3: TGCAGTGCTAGTTCCAGCGGCAGCAGACAAAACTATGGCTACACCTTC. V and J are TRBV20-1 and TRBJ1-2; D uncertain. The V end lost 3 bases, the J end lost 2 bases, and 19 bases lay between the germline ends. Germline-derived CDR1 and CDR2 are DFQATT and SNEGSKA (reference sequence). This CDR3 spans 16 amino acids.